The present T cell receptor (beta chain) was sequenced within a study of T cell responses to AZD1222 COVID-19 vaccine. Assay used: immunoSEQ multiplex PCR; TCRdb lists only in-frame clones, some missing. The table shows some 160,000 clones, with 80% to 95% occurring only once. Germline assignment: CDR1 SGHRS and CDR2 YFSETQ. The CDR3 extends over 13 amino acids. Trimming removed 0 bases at V and 7 bases at J, with 10 bases between. The V call is TRBV5-1, the J call TRBJ1-2; no firm D call. This material consisted of peripheral blood, taken on day 0 of AZD1222 vaccination. The TCR originated in an adult in good health. CDR3 sequence (DNA): TGCGCCAGCAGCTTGGACGTCAGGAGTGGCTACACCTTC. Amino acids: CASSLDVRSGYTF.